This TCR beta chain was profiled in a study of T-cell reconstitution after alpha-beta-depleted transplantation in children. Molecular barcoding with unique molecular identifiers was used for the TCRbeta library. TCRdb re-called the PCR reads with MiXCR, one entry per CDR3 protein. The table includes some 830,000 distinct CDR3 sequences, roughly 15% detected once. On this clonotype: The antigen is unknown.

General study findings and limits: Surviving thymic progenitors and recipient T cells were the source of high TCRbeta diversity at day 60 in some patients. T-cell counts and diversity at one year following transplant were attributed mainly to newly produced T cells. Several hundred graft clones that had expanded were reportedly the source of alpha-beta T cells about two months after transplant.

CDR1 is SGDLS, CDR2 YYNGEE, per germline. The CDR3 extends over 16 amino acids. J was trimmed by 7 bases and V by 2 bases; bases with no gene match: 11. This material consisted of PBMCs, mostly from graft donor cells, taken 360 days after TCRalphabeta/CD19-depleted stem cell transplant. The TCR comes from a male patient between 5 and 17 years old who had a stem cell transplant for acute lymphoblastic leukemia, so the T cells may come from the graft donor. The V and J genes are TRBV9 and TRBJ2-1, with 8 bases identical to TRBD2. The CDR3 sequence: CASSVATSVYLNEQFF. The CDR3 DNA sequence: TGTGCCAGCAGCGTGGCGACTAGCGTGTACCTAAATGAGCAGTTCTTC.